This TCR beta chain was retrieved from a study of T cell repertoires in cytomegalovirus infection. Study-wide context: Both a matching HLA type and CMV infection were indicated by public TCR beta signatures. Study-wide results and limits: Totalled public TCR beta family frequency picked out people who carried CMV plus the relevant HLA. In two of eight donors, the top clonotype was HLA-C-restricted CMV-specific.

Ten or more counts support this clonotype. Its antigen is currently unknown. TCRdb used MiXCR to reprocess the reads, holding one entry per CDR3 protein. The sample contains 76,000 or so distinct CDR3 sequences, roughly 3.6% of which appear only once. The CDR3 length is 16 residues. V shed 5 bases and J shed 4 bases, with 20 bases lying between them. Germline-derived CDR1 and CDR2 are SGHTA and FQGNSA. This chain joins TRBV7-2 and TRBJ1-2; D ambiguous. The sequenced sample consisted of PBMCs. This clonotype was obtained from a human donor in good health (CMV status not recorded). Some clones in this sample may be carry-over from other donors' samples. The CDR3 loop is CASSPARDLRSYGYTF. CDR3 nucleotides: TGTGCCAGCAGCCCAGCTAGGGATTTGCGCTCCTATGGCTACACCTTC.